What follows is one TCR beta chain and its context. The data stem from a study of memory CD8 T cells in hepatitis C reinfection. Study at large: A couple of donors resolved primary infection, then developed chronic reinfection. Peak reinfection sampling occurred 3 to 8 weeks after detected reinfection.

This CDR3 has 15 amino acids. Trimming cost V 1 base and J 4 bases, with 14 bases left between them. CDR1 SGHKS and CDR2 YYEKEE come from the germline V gene (reference sequence). This table comes from immunoSEQ multiplex PCR, and its TCRdb copy is limited to in-frame clones, with some not included. The table lists some 40,000 clones, approximately 87% of them singletons. Time point noted: peak reinfection, 3 to 8 weeks after reinfection detection. Sorted cells were sequenced directly ex vivo without any in vitro expansion. The receptor was isolated from a man aged 18 to 29 with hepatitis C virus infection. The specimen sequenced was naive CD8+ T cells sorted from blood. The chain couples TRBV5-5 to TRBJ1-2, with no clear D. CDR3 protein: CASSLLQTPLYGYTF. The CDR3, as DNA: TGTGCCAGCAGCTTGCTACAGACACCTCTCTATGGCTACACCTTC. The full variable domain, completed using reference TRBV5-5 and TRBJ1-2, is DAGVTQSPTHLIKTRGQQVTLRCSPISGHKSVSWYQQVLGQGPQFIFQYYEKEERGRGNFPDRFSARQFPNYSSELNVNALLLGDSALYLCASSLLQTPLYGYTFGSGTRLTVV.